The text below deals with one T cell receptor (beta chain). The antigen is undetermined. In the PCR, 60 Vbeta and 13 Jbeta primers were used. The assay was immunoSEQ multiplex PCR, and TCRdb's table has in-frame clones only and misses some. The sample consists of about 130,000 clones, roughly 81% of them appearing once. The sample is drawn from a study of cytomegalovirus exposure and HLA in healthy donors. Broader study findings: Investigators reported 150 to 200 TCR beta chains as tied to cytomegalovirus. Some highly shared sequence variants likely arose as a pipeline artifact.

Trimming cost V 4 bases and J 6 bases; bases outside gene matches: 17. The V gene's germline CDR1 is SGHNT and CDR2 YYREEE (reference sequence). The CDR3 is 18 amino acids. The sequencing sample was made of PBMCs. The clonotype was recovered from a woman in her 30s in good health and CMV-seronegative. This chain joins TRBV5-4 and TRBJ2-3; 10 bases match TRBD2. The CDR3 sequence: CASSPSLGYLAGEDTQYF. Here the CDR3 DNA reads TGTGCCAGCAGCCCGAGCTTGGGGTATCTAGCGGGAGAGGATACGCAGTATTTT.